This entry lists 26 T cell receptor beta chains sequenced from one sample in a study of cytomegalovirus exposure and HLA in healthy donors. The study ran its PCR with 60 Vbeta and 13 Jbeta primers. The data were produced by immunoSEQ multiplex PCR, yet TCRdb's version contains in-frame clones alone and is incomplete. The sample has under 200,000 clones; roughly 85% are singletons. The sequenced material came from PBMCs. These receptors came from a woman between 40 and 55 years old in good health and CMV-seronegative.

About this clone: At the DNA level, this CDR3 is encoded by other sequences in the same sample as well. This chain connects TRBV6-5 to TRBJ2-2, with TRBD2 identical over 12 bases. After removal of 9 bases from V and 4 bases from J, the junction contained 6 bases not matched to a gene. Germline CDR1 MNHEY, CDR2 SVGAGI. The CDR3 contains 15 residues. The CDR3: CASSGLAGGTGELFF. CDR3 nucleotides: TGTGCCAGTTCGGGACTAGCGGGCGGCACCGGGGAGCTGTTTTTT.

The chain links TRBV10-3 to TRBJ1-4, with D possibly matching TRBD1 (5 bases). CDR1 and CDR2 (germline): ENHRY, SYGVKD. V was trimmed by 0 bases and J by 13 bases, leaving 15 bases between them. The CDR3 totals 14 residues. The CDR3 DNA reads as TGTGCCATCAGTGAGTCGAGTTCGGGGGGGATACTGTTTTTT. Its translation is CAISESSSGGILFF.

V gene TRBV2 combines with J gene TRBJ2-7; D perhaps matches TRBD1 (6 bases). CDR3 length equals 15 residues. CDR1 and CDR2 (germline): SNHLY, FYNNEI. The ends were cut back, 0 bases at V and 4 bases at J, with 13 bases in the middle. This CDR3 reads CASSEAVQGLYEQYF. CDR3 in DNA: TGTGCCAGCAGTGAAGCGGTGCAGGGGTTGTACGAGCAGTACTTC.

The chain is built from TRBV4-2 and TRBJ1-4, with TRBD1 matching over 7 bases. Germline trimming cut 1 base from V and 2 bases from J; bases unmatched to any gene: 1. This CDR3 is 15 amino acids long. Germline V gene sequence: CDR1 LGHNA, CDR2 YNFKEQ. CDR3 nucleotides: TGTGCCAGCAGCCAAGGACAGGGCACTAATGAAAAACTGTTTTTT. Translating gives CASSQGQGTNEKLFF.

Notes on this clone: The junction departs from the called germline gene at one end, perhaps through a read error. V gene TRBV7-7 combines with J gene TRBJ2-3, with D unclear. The CDR3 is 15 residues long. Germline values: CDR1 SSHAT, CDR2 FNYEAQ (reference sequence). CDR3 DNA: TGTGCTAGCAGCCCCAGTGTGTCTAGCACAGATACGCAGTATTTT. Protein sequence: CASSPSVSSTDTQYF.

The chain couples TRBV13 to TRBJ2-1, with 8 bases matching TRBD1. The CDR3 has 14 amino acids. Germline V CDR1 and CDR2: PRHDT, FYEKMQ (reference sequence). With 5 bases clipped from V and 4 bases from J, the junction kept 4 bases outside the gene matches. CDR3 DNA: TGTGCCAGCAGCCCCTGGACAGGGTACAATGAGCAGTTCTTC. This translates into CASSPWTGYNEQFF.

The chain carries TRBV14 and TRBJ1-2, with D tentatively TRBD1 (6 bases). CDR1 and CDR2 (germline): SGHDN, FVKESK. The CDR3 extends over 16 amino acids. Trimming shortened V by 4 bases and J by 5 bases, and 20 bases separated the two germline ends. CDR3 residues: CASSPYTGRGVYGYTF. CDR3 in DNA: TGTGCCAGCAGCCCCTACACAGGGCGGGGGGTATATGGCTACACCTTC.

V and J are TRBV5-8 and TRBJ2-1; TRBD2 agrees at 7 bases. The CDR3 runs to 17 residues. Trimming at V came to 3 bases and at J to 5 bases, leaving 14 bases not matched to a gene. Germline assignment: CDR1 SGHTS and CDR2 YDEGEE. For the CDR3, the DNA is TGTGCCAGCAGCTCCCTTACGGGGGGTGGATTGAACAATGAGCAGTTCTTC. It encodes CASSSLTGGGLNNEQFF.

The chain links TRBV5-1 to TRBJ1-1; D not resolved. The CDR3 contains 15 residues. Trimming stripped 2 bases from V and 1 base from J, with 12 bases between. CDR1 is SGHRS, CDR2 YFSETQ, per germline. The DNA of the CDR3 is TGCGCCAGCAGCTTCGGACTGGCAGCGAACACTGAAGCTTTCTTT. This codes for CASSFGLAANTEAFF.

The chain joins TRBV11-1 to TRBJ2-7, with 7 bases matching TRBD1. Unmatched junction bases numbered 8, after V lost 4 bases and J lost 2 bases. Germline-derived CDR1 and CDR2 are SGHAT and FQDESV (reference sequence). This CDR3 spans 15 amino acids. The CDR3 protein is CASSYAGTETYEQYF. DNA of the CDR3: TGTGCCAGCAGCTATGCCGGGACAGAGACCTACGAGCAGTACTTC.

V is TRBV5-6 and J is TRBJ2-7; D might be TRBD2 (5 bases). Trimming stripped 0 bases from V and 3 bases from J, with 13 bases between. Germline V gene sequence: CDR1 SGHDT, CDR2 YYEEEE. The CDR3 contains 15 residues. CDR3 protein: CASSLAPRDYYEQYF. DNA for the CDR3: TGTGCCAGCAGCTTGGCCCCCCGGGATTACTACGAGCAGTACTTC.

This rearrangement joins TRBV5-1 to TRBJ1-2; tentatively, D is TRBD1 (5 bases). The CDR3 loop spans 18 amino acids. V was cut by 5 bases and J by 2 bases, with 25 bases left in between. CDR1 is SGHRS and CDR2 is YFSETQ in the germline V gene. CDR3 DNA: TGCGCCAGCAGTTTGCGTAGCTCGACAGCCCCAACGAACTATGGCTACACCTTC. Protein product: CASSLRSSTAPTNYGYTF.

This clone was observed a handful of times. V usage is TRBV2 and J usage is TRBJ1-1, with 11 bases aligning to TRBD1. Germline lookup yields CDR1 SNHLY and CDR2 FYNNEI. This CDR3 has 16 amino acids. V trimming: 2 bases; J trimming: 3 bases; junction bases outside the gene matches: 5. CDR3 DNA: TGTGCCAGCAGTGAATTCTGGGGACAGGGGGACACTGAAGCTTTCTTT. As protein: CASSEFWGQGDTEAFF.

The J gene is TRBJ1-2, the V gene TRBV9; D not resolved. The CDR3 is 13 residues long. CDR1 is SGDLS and CDR2 is YYNGEE in the germline V gene. Trimming left V 3 bases short and J 2 bases short, with 8 bases between. CDR3 in DNA: TGTGCCAGCAGCGGGCACAGAAACTATGGCTACACCTTC. Translation: CASSGHRNYGYTF. Combining the CDR3 with reference TRBV9 and TRBJ1-2 gives the whole variable domain DSGVTQTPKHLITATGQRVTLRCSPRSGDLSVYWYQQSLDQGLQFLIQYYNGEERAKGNILERFSAQQFPDLHSELNLSSLELGDSALYFCASSGHRNYGYTFGSGTRLTVV.

The rearrangement links TRBV7-2 to TRBJ2-3, with TRBD2 matching 9 bases. After removal of 2 bases from V and 5 bases from J, the junction contained 2 bases not matched to a gene. Germline lookup yields CDR1 SGHTA and CDR2 FQGNSA. The CDR3 totals 14 residues. CDR3 coding DNA: TGTGCCAGCAGCTTATATAGCGGGAGAGATACGCAGTATTTT. Protein sequence: CASSLYSGRDTQYF.

The chain couples TRBV7-6 to TRBJ2-5; maybe TRBD2 (5 bases). Trimming took 1 base from V and 7 from J, leaving 13 bases between them. Germline assignment: CDR1 SGHVS and CDR2 FNYEAQ. This CDR3 is 14 amino acids long. The CDR3 coding sequence is TGTGCCAGCAGCTTAGAGGACTGGAGCGGGACCCAGTACTTC. Amino acid sequence: CASSLEDWSGTQYF.

V gene TRBV2 combines with J gene TRBJ1-2; TRBD1 agrees at 7 bases. J gave up 8 bases and V 4 bases, and 4 bases lay outside the gene matches. The CDR3 is 12 amino acids. Per the germline V gene, CDR1 is SNHLY and CDR2 is FYNNEI. The CDR3 here is CASSADRHGYTF. The CDR3 bases are TGTGCCAGCAGTGCGGACAGGCACGGCTACACCTTC.

This clone was found once. The rearrangement uses TRBV5-1 and TRBJ1-4; D not certain. V was pared by 1 base and J by 4 bases, with 5 bases between. The CDR3 runs 13 residues. The germline gives CDR1 SGHRS, CDR2 YFSETQ. The CDR3 DNA sequence: TGCGCCAGCAGCTTGAACGGTAATGAAAAACTGTTTTTT. Translation gives CASSLNGNEKLFF.

The chain couples TRBV7-9 to TRBJ2-1; 9 nucleotides match TRBD1. V was pared by 4 bases and J by 8 bases, with 12 bases of the junction left unmatched. The CDR3 has 16 residues. Germline values: CDR1 SEHNR, CDR2 FQNEAQ (reference sequence). CDR3 nucleotide sequence: TGTGCCAGCAGCTCTGAACGTGGGACAGGGCTGGATGAGCAGTTCTTC. Its protein is CASSSERGTGLDEQFF.

The J gene is TRBJ2-7, the V gene TRBV11-3; D is perhaps TRBD1 (6 bases). The CDR3 covers 13 residues. Germline lookup yields CDR1 SGHNT and CDR2 YENEEA. V was clipped by 1 base and J by 6 bases, with 10 bases between them. The CDR3 is CASSLVQGREQYF. The CDR3 coding sequence is TGTGCCAGCAGCTTAGTTCAGGGGCGCGAGCAGTACTTC.

This clone was observed a single time. The chain recombines TRBV10-1 with TRBJ2-1; D unclear. Deletions cut 1 base from V and 3 bases from J, with 7 bases between. The CDR3 has 14 residues. Germline loops: CDR1 WNHNN, CDR2 SYGVQD (reference sequence). The CDR3 DNA is TGCGCCAGCAGTGAGTTACTTAACTACAATGAGCAGTTCTTC. This sequence encodes CASSELLNYNEQFF.

This chain joins TRBV4-2 and TRBJ2-3; a possible D gene is TRBD1 (5 bases). The germline V and J ends were trimmed by 1 base and 4 bases, with 12 bases remaining between them. The CDR3 extends over 15 amino acids. Germline V gives CDR1 LGHNA, CDR2 YNFKEQ. For the CDR3, the DNA is TGTGCCAGCAGCCAAGGGACGGCAGGGCCAGATACGCAGTATTTT. Translating gives CASSQGTAGPDTQYF.

This clone turned up a few times. V gene TRBV4-2 combines with J gene TRBJ1-5; D call uncertain. The CDR3 runs 15 residues. V was cut by 4 bases and J by 6 bases, with 16 bases left in between. The germline gives CDR1 LGHNA, CDR2 YNFKEQ. DNA of the CDR3: TGTGCCAGCAGCCCGACCCTCACGGAGGTTCAGCCCCAGCATTTT. This encodes CASSPTLTEVQPQHF.

The chain links TRBV14 to TRBJ2-7; 7 nucleotides line up with TRBD1. J was trimmed by 1 base and V by 3 bases; bases with no gene match: 6. Germline-derived CDR1 and CDR2 are SGHDN and FVKESK. CDR3 length: 15 residues. CDR3 sequence: CASSHPRQGSYEQYF. CDR3 DNA sequence: TGTGCCAGCAGCCACCCGAGACAGGGATCCTACGAGCAGTACTTC.

The chain joins TRBV6-5 to TRBJ2-1; possibly TRBD1 for D (6 bases). The V gene's germline CDR1 is MNHEY and CDR2 SVGAGI. The CDR3 runs 12 residues. V was pared by 8 bases and J by 7 bases, with 12 bases between. Here the CDR3 reads CASGSRGNEQFF. The CDR3 DNA follows: TGTGCCAGCGGAAGCAGGGGAAATGAGCAGTTCTTC.

The J gene is TRBJ1-4, the V gene TRBV5-8, with 11 bases that match TRBD1. The germline V gene has CDR1 SGHTS and CDR2 YDEGEE. There are 17 residues in the CDR3. Trimming took 0 bases from V and 7 from J; bases not matched to a gene: 8. CDR3 in DNA: TGTGCCAGCAGCTTGGCCCCGGGACAGGGGGGTCGTGAAAAACTGTTTTTT. Translation: CASSLAPGQGGREKLFF.